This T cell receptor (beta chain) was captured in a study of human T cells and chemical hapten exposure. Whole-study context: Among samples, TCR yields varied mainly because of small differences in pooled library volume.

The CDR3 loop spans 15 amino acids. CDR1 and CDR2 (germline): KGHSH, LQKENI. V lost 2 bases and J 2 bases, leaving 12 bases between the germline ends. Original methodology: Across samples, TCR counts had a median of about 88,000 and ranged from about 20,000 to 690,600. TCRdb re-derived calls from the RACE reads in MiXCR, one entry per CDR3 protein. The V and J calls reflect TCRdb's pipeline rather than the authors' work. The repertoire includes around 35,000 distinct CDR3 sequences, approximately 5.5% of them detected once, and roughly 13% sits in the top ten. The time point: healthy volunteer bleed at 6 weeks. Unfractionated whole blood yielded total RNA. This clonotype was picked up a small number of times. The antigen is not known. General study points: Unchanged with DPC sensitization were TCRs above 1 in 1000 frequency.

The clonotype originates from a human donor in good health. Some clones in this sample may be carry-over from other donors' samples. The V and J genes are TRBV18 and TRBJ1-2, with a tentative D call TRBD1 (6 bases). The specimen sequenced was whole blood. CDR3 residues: CASSPSWTDNYGYTF. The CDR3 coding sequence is TGTGCCAGCTCACCAAGTTGGACAGACAACTATGGCTACACCTTC.